This T cell receptor beta chain originates from a study of T-cell memory formation after mild COVID-19. Overall study: TCR clustering was largely donor specific.

Germline V CDR1 and CDR2: DFQATT, SNEGSKA (reference sequence). The CDR3 runs 14 residues. V trimming: 3 bases; J trimming: 4 bases; junction bases outside the gene matches: 5. The study's findings and limits: Some SARS-CoV-2-responding clones were already detected in memory before infection. Largely, contracting CD4+ clones fell within CM and EM, and contracting CD8+ clones within EMRA.

The 5'RACE method, run with constant-segment primers, produced TCR alpha and TCR beta cDNA libraries (carrying sample barcodes and UMIs). In TCRdb, the 5' RACE reads were re-called with MiXCR into one record per CDR3 protein. The sample has roughly 300,000 distinct CDR3 sequences, roughly 8% seen once. This clonotype was counted a few times. The antigen is unknown. V gene TRBV20-1 combines with J gene TRBJ1-5, with TRBD1 matching 8 bases. The sample consisted of PBMCs or a T cell subset sorted from them (not recorded which). The receptor was derived from a man younger than 35 who had mild COVID-19 (a few samples of this study predate the infection). Cell type and time point are not known. In DNA form, the CDR3 reads TGCAGTGCTAGTTCGGACAGGGAAAATCAGCCCCAGCATTTT. It yields the protein CSASSDRENQPQHF.